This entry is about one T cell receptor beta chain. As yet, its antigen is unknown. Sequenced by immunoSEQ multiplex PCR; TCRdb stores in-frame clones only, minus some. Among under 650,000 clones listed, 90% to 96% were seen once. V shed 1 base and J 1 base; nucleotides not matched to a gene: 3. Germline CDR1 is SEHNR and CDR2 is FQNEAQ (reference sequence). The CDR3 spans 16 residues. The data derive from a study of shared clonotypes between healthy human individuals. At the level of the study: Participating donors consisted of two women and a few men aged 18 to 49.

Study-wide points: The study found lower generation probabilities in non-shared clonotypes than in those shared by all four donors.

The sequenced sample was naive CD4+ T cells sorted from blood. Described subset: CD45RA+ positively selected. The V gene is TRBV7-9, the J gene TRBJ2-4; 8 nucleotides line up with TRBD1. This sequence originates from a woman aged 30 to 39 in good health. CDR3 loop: CASSLGQGAAKNIQYF. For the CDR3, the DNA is TGTGCCAGCAGCTTAGGGCAGGGGGCGGCCAAAAACATTCAGTACTTC.